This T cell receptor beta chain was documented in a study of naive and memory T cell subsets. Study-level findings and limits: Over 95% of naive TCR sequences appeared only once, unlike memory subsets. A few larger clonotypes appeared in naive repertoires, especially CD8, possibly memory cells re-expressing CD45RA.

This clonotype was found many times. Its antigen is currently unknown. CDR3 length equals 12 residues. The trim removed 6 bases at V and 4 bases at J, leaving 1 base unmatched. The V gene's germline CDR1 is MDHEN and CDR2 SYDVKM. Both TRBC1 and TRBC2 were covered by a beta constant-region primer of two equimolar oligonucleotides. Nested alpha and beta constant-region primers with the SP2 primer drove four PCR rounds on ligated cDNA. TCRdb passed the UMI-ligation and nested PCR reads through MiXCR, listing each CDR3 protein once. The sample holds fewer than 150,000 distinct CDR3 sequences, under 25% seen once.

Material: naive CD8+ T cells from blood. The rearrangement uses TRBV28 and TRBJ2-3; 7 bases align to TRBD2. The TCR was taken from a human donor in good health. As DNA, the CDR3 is TGTGCCAGCAGCACTAGCGCAGATACGCAGTATTTT. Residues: CASSTSADTQYF.